Following are 27 T cell receptor beta chains from one sample sequenced in a study of T cell changes during pregnancy in multiple sclerosis. Some clones are missing from TCRdb's copy, which holds only in-frame ones; the method was immunoSEQ multiplex PCR. The profile covers about 42,000 clones, with around 92% appearing a single time and just under 0.5% taken by the ten largest. The source material was CD4+ T cells from peripheral blood mononuclear cells, sampled in the second trimester of pregnancy. The receptors derive from a female donor in good health, enrolled as a control in a pregnancy study.

The chain links TRBV29-1 to TRBJ2-5, with a possible D match to TRBD1 (5 bases). This CDR3 is 12 amino acids long. Trimming left V 3 bases short and J 4 bases short, with 9 bases between. CDR1 and CDR2 (germline): SQVTM, ANQGSEA. CDR3 loop: CSVEGRAETQYF. Here the CDR3 DNA reads TGCAGCGTTGAGGGCAGGGCAGAGACCCAGTACTTC.

This chain links TRBV4-1 with TRBJ2-5, with 10 bases identical to TRBD2. The CDR3 totals 16 residues. Looked up from germline, CDR1 is MGHRA and CDR2 is YSYEKL. With V trimmed by 2 bases and J by 6 bases, 9 bases remained unmatched. The CDR3 loop reads CASSQLGTSGVKTQYF. In DNA form, the CDR3 reads TGCGCCAGCAGCCAACTAGGAACTAGCGGGGTTAAGACCCAGTACTTC.

V and J are TRBV9 and TRBJ1-1, with no clear D. This CDR3 has 14 residues. V lost 2 bases to trimming and J lost 3 bases, with 11 bases between them. The germline V gene has CDR1 SGDLS and CDR2 YYNGEE. The CDR3 bases are TGTGCCAGCAGCGTGTTAGAAATGCACACTGAAGCTTTCTTT. Its translation: CASSVLEMHTEAFF.

This chain uses TRBV7-2 with TRBJ2-5; D not resolved. Trimming cost V 4 bases and J 2 bases, with 8 bases left between them. The CDR3 is made up of 13 amino acids. CDR1 is SGHTA and CDR2 is FQGNSA in the germline V gene. CDR3: CASSSFSQETQYF. The CDR3, as DNA: TGTGCCAGCAGCTCGTTCAGTCAAGAGACCCAGTACTTC.

The genes are TRBV19 and TRBJ1-6; 11 nucleotides match TRBD1. CDR3 size: 15 residues. The germline CDR1 and CDR2 sequences are LNHDA and SQIVND (reference sequence). The V and J ends lost 4 bases and 9 bases, in that order; junction bases with no gene match: 5. CDR3 in amino acids: CASSTGTGGTSPLHF. CDR3 in DNA: TGTGCCAGTAGTACCGGGACAGGGGGTACTTCACCCCTCCACTTT.

V usage is TRBV5-5 and J usage is TRBJ1-1; D unresolved. With 4 bases removed from V and 5 bases from J, the gap between germline ends came to 12 bases. Germline assignment: CDR1 SGHKS and CDR2 YYEKEE (reference sequence). CDR3 size: 13 residues. CDR3 sequence (DNA): TGTGCCAGCAGCGCCCCGGGTGCGACTGAAGCTTTCTTT. Translated: CASSAPGATEAFF.

The CDR3 DNA reads TGTGCCAGCAGCCTATACTTAAAACAGGGTTACCCTACTAACTATGGCTACACCTTC. This codes for CASSLYLKQGYPTNYGYTF. The chain has TRBV28 and TRBJ1-2, with D possibly being TRBD1 (6 bases). The CDR3 totals 19 residues. Germline-derived CDR1 and CDR2 are MDHEN and SYDVKM. Trimming stripped 6 bases from V and 0 bases from J, with 26 bases between.

The chain has TRBV18 and TRBJ2-7; 10 bases are a match to TRBD1. The germline CDR1 and CDR2 sequences are KGHSH and LQKENI. V gave up 0 bases and J gave up 7 bases; unmatched junction bases: 6. The CDR3 is made up of 15 amino acids. In nucleotides, the CDR3 is TGTGCCAGCTCACCACCGACAGGGGGCCTAGGGGAGCAGTACTTC. It is translated as CASSPPTGGLGEQYF.

The V gene is TRBV6-5, the J gene TRBJ2-5; tentatively, D is TRBD2 (6 bases). Germline CDR1 reads MNHEY; CDR2 reads SVGAGI. V lost 0 bases to trimming and J lost 5 bases, with 16 bases between them. The CDR3 has 16 residues. CDR3 DNA sequence: TGTGCCAGCAGTTACTCTAGGGTCGGGGGTCAGGAGACCCAGTACTTC. Residues: CASSYSRVGGQETQYF.

The V gene is TRBV5-1, the J gene TRBJ1-1; D unclear. V shed 4 bases and J shed 1 base, with 14 bases lying between them. This CDR3 is built from 15 residues. Germline loops: CDR1 SGHRS, CDR2 YFSETQ. Written as DNA, the CDR3 is TGCGCCAGCAGCCAGTTGGTCTCAGGGAACACTGAAGCTTTCTTT. It yields the protein CASSQLVSGNTEAFF.

This chain joins TRBV7-6 and TRBJ2-5; 10 bases are a match to TRBD1. Germline V lookup: CDR1 SGHVS, CDR2 FNYEAQ. The CDR3 totals 13 residues. V lost 5 bases and J lost 7; bases outside the gene matches: 4. The CDR3 nucleotides are TGTGCCAGCAGCACGGACAGGGGGGGGACCCAGTACTTC. Encoded protein: CASSTDRGGTQYF.

This chain connects TRBV14 to TRBJ2-7; 12 bases map to TRBD2. Trimming at V came to 1 base and at J to 3 bases, leaving 7 bases not matched to a gene. This CDR3 contains 17 residues. From germline, CDR1 is SGHDN and CDR2 FVKESK. In DNA, the CDR3 is TGTGCCAGCAGCCAAGGACTAGCGGGAGCTATTTTCTACGAGCAGTACTTC. Encoded protein: CASSQGLAGAIFYEQYF.

V usage is TRBV10-3 and J usage is TRBJ2-7, with D possibly being TRBD2 (5 bases). V lost 6 bases, J lost 2 bases, and 17 bases lay in between. The germline V gene encodes CDR1 ENHRY and CDR2 SYGVKD. This CDR3 comprises 15 residues. The CDR3 sequence is CAISKLVARTYEQYF. The CDR3 coding sequence is TGTGCCATCAGCAAACTAGTCGCGCGGACCTACGAGCAGTACTTC.

A single count supports this clone. The chain recombines TRBV9 with TRBJ1-1, with 8 bases identical to TRBD1. Germline CDR1 is SGDLS and CDR2 is YYNGEE. This CDR3 spans 15 amino acids. Losses at the gene ends were 4 bases for V and 5 bases for J; bases not matched to a gene: 10. The CDR3 is CASSSVDRGSTEAFF. In nucleotides, the CDR3 is TGTGCCAGCAGCTCAGTCGACAGGGGAAGTACTGAAGCTTTCTTT.

V usage is TRBV18 and J usage is TRBJ1-3; D perhaps matches TRBD1 (5 bases). V was cut by 7 bases and J by 0 bases, with 16 bases left in between. Germline assignment: CDR1 KGHSH and CDR2 LQKENI. The CDR3 loop spans 16 amino acids. The chain's CDR3 is CASCQSVGGSGNTIYF. Here the CDR3 DNA reads TGTGCCAGCTGTCAAAGCGTGGGGGGCTCTGGAAACACCATATATTTT.

The genes are TRBV6-5 and TRBJ2-7; the D gene is possibly TRBD2 (6 bases). CDR3 length equals 14 residues. The germline V gene has CDR1 MNHEY and CDR2 SVGAGI. The ends were cut back, 6 bases at V and 0 bases at J, with 12 bases in the middle. The DNA of the CDR3 is TGTGCCAGCAGACTTAGCGGCTCCTCCTACGAGCAGTACTTC. Its protein is CASRLSGSSYEQYF.

This clone showed up just once. The V gene is TRBV6-1, the J gene TRBJ2-2, with D possibly being TRBD1 (6 bases). Per the germline V gene, CDR1 is MNHNS and CDR2 is SASEGT. The CDR3 runs to 15 residues. Trimming removed 2 bases from V and 0 bases from J, with 7 bases in between. CDR3 protein: CASSEQGTNTGELFF. The CDR3 DNA sequence: TGTGCCAGCAGTGAACAGGGGACGAACACCGGGGAGCTGTTTTTT.

The chain joins TRBV7-2 to TRBJ2-3, with D tentatively TRBD1 (6 bases). With 5 bases removed from V and 6 bases from J, the gap between germline ends came to 12 bases. Germline CDR1 and CDR2: SGHTA and FQGNSA. CDR3 size: 13 residues. The CDR3 DNA sequence: TGTGCCAGCAGCCTACAGGGATGGGATACGCAGTATTTT. Its translation: CASSLQGWDTQYF.

This sequence joins TRBV10-1 and TRBJ2-1; TRBD2 aligns across 9 bases. Trimming cost V 10 bases and J 1 base; bases outside gene matches: 5. The CDR3 totals 14 residues. Germline CDR1 is WNHNN and CDR2 is SYGVQD (reference sequence). The CDR3 protein is CATAAGGSYNEQFF. In DNA form, the CDR3 reads TGCGCCACCGCGGCGGGGGGGTCCTACAATGAGCAGTTCTTC.

This clone was seen just once. The chain carries TRBV9 and TRBJ2-3; the D gene could be TRBD1 or TRBD2 (9 bases each). This CDR3 has 21 residues. Trimming took off 2 bases at V and 0 bases at J, with 28 bases between the two ends. Germline V gives CDR1 SGDLS, CDR2 YYNGEE. CDR3 protein: CASSVRDRALAGARSTDTQYF. For the CDR3, the DNA is TGTGCCAGCAGCGTTCGGGACAGGGCCTTAGCGGGGGCCAGAAGCACAGATACGCAGTATTTT.

Only one count was recorded for this clone. The chain combines TRBV6-5 with TRBJ1-2, with D possibly being TRBD1 (5 bases). CDR3 length: 15 residues. V lost 0 bases to trimming and J lost 8 bases, with 16 bases between them. CDR1 is MNHEY, CDR2 SVGAGI, per germline. CDR3 region: CASSYSSEGSGGYTF. The CDR3 coding sequence is TGTGCCAGCAGTTACTCCTCGGAGGGGTCCGGCGGCTACACCTTC.

The rearrangement uses TRBV5-1 and TRBJ1-2; D might be TRBD1 (5 bases). Germline-derived CDR1 and CDR2 are SGHRS and YFSETQ. V was shortened by 0 bases and J by 6 bases, with 12 bases between the two germline ends. This CDR3 is built from 14 residues. DNA for the CDR3: TGCGCCAGCAGCTTGGGGGGCAGGGATGATGGCTACACCTTC. Encoded protein: CASSLGGRDDGYTF.

The chain carries TRBV2 and TRBJ1-5; 7 positions agree with TRBD1. Germline values: CDR1 SNHLY, CDR2 FYNNEI. The CDR3 covers 14 residues. V trimming: 3 bases; J trimming: 7 bases; junction bases outside the gene matches: 6. The CDR3 sequence is CASSEGQRWQPQHF. CDR3 coding DNA: TGTGCCAGCAGTGAGGGACAGCGATGGCAGCCCCAGCATTTT.

The chain employs TRBV7-9 and TRBJ2-5, with D maybe TRBD1 (5 bases). The CDR3 contains 14 residues. V lost 5 bases and J lost 2, with 12 bases in between. The germline gives CDR1 SEHNR, CDR2 FQNEAQ (reference sequence). This CDR3 reads CASSPRTYQETQYF. CDR3 in DNA: TGTGCCAGCAGCCCCCGGACATATCAAGAGACCCAGTACTTC.

This chain connects TRBV10-1 to TRBJ2-5; TRBD2 matches 14 bases. J lost 2 bases, V lost 2 bases, and 1 base had no gene match. Germline V gives CDR1 WNHNN, CDR2 SYGVQD (reference sequence). This CDR3 has 16 amino acids. Here the CDR3 reads CASSEGTSGGQETQYF. The CDR3 DNA is TGCGCCAGCAGTGAGGGGACTAGCGGGGGACAAGAGACCCAGTACTTC.

V and J are TRBV11-2 and TRBJ2-2; 9 nucleotides line up with TRBD2. Germline V gene data show CDR1 as SGHAT and CDR2 as FQNNGV. CDR3 length: 17 amino acids. V was pared by 3 bases and J by 4 bases, with 9 bases of the junction left unmatched. CDR3 coding DNA: TGTGCCAGCAGCTTGTATGAGCGGGGGGCTGTCACCGGGGAGCTGTTTTTT. Translation gives CASSLYERGAVTGELFF.

The chain carries TRBV7-2 and TRBJ2-3; 7 bases line up with TRBD2. Germline V gene sequence: CDR1 SGHTA, CDR2 FQGNSA. The CDR3 extends over 14 amino acids. J lost 3 bases, V lost 1 base, and 1 base had no gene match. CDR3 bases: TGTGCCAGCAGCTTAGGACTAGCTACAGATACGCAGTATTTT. Its translation: CASSLGLATDTQYF.